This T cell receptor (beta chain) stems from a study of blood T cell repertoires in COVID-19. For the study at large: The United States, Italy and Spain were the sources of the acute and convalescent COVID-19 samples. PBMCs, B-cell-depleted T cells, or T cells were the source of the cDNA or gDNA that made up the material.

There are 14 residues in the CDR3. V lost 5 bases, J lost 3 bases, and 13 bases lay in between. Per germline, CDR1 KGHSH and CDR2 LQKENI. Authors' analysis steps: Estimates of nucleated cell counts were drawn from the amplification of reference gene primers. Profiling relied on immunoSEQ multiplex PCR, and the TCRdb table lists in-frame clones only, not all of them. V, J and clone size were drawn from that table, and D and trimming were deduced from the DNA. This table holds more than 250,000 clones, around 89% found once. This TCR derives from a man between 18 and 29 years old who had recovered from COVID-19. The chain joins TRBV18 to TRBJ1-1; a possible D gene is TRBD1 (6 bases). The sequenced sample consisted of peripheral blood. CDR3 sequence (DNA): TGTGCCAGCTCAAAACAGGGTGCCGACACTGAAGCTTTCTTT. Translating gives CASSKQGADTEAFF.